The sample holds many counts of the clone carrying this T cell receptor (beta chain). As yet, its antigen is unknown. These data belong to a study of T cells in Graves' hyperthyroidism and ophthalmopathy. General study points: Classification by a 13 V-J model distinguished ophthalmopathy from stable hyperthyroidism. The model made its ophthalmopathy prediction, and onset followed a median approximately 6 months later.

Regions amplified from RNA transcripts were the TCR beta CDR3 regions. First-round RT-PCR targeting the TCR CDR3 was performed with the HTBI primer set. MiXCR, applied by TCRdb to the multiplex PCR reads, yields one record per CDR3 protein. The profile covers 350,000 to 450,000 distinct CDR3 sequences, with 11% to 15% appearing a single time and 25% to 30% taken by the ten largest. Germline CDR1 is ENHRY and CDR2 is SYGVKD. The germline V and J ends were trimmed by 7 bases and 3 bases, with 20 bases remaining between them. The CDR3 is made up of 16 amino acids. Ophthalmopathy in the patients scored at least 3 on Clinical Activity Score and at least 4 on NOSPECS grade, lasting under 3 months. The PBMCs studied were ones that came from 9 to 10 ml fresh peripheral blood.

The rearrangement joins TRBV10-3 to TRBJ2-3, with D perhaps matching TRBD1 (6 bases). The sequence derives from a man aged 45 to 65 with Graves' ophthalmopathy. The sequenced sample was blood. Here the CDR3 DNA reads TGTGCCATCAACCTCACAGGGATTTTTGGGACAGATACGCAGTATTTT. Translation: CAINLTGIFGTDTQYF.